The rows below give T cell receptor beta chains drawn from one sample of a study of shared clonotypes between healthy human individuals. TCRdb keeps only in-frame clones here, not all; method: immunoSEQ multiplex PCR. Among under 600,000 clones listed, roughly 98% were seen once. Sequencing used naive CD8+ T cells sorted from blood. The receptors derive from a man aged 25-45 years in good health. The CDR3 runs from the conserved cysteine through the conserved F or W. Each record gives: clone size, J gene, D gene, V gene, CDR3 DNA, CDR3 protein. A D gene is named only where the DNA matches it firmly. Clone size is given for some rows only: seen once, a few or many times, or a class if the clone is expanded.

clone_size: .; j_call: TRBJ1-5; d_call: .; v_call: TRBV9; cdr3_nt: TGTGCCAGCAGCCCCCAGGGTGACAATCAGCCCCAGCATTTT; cdr3_aa: CASSPQGDNQPQHF
clone_size: .; j_call: TRBJ2-1; d_call: .; v_call: TRBV7-9; cdr3_nt: TGTGCCAGCAGCTTATCGGGTGAGCAGTTCTTC; cdr3_aa: CASSLSGEQFF
clone_size: .; j_call: TRBJ2-7; d_call: TRBD1; v_call: TRBV9; cdr3_nt: TGTGCCAGCAGCGGAGTGGACAGGGGAATCGGCGAGCAGTACTTC; cdr3_aa: CASSGVDRGIGEQYF
clone_size: .; j_call: TRBJ2-5; d_call: TRBD1; v_call: TRBV27; cdr3_nt: TGTGCCAGCGTGGGGATGGGGGACAGGGAGACCCAGTACTTC; cdr3_aa: CASVGMGDRETQYF
clone_size: .; j_call: TRBJ2-1; d_call: TRBD1; v_call: TRBV7-3; cdr3_nt: TGTGCCAGCAGCTGGGACAGCTCCTACAATGAGCAGTTCTTC; cdr3_aa: CASSWDSSYNEQFF
clone_size: .; j_call: TRBJ2-3; d_call: .; v_call: TRBV29-1; cdr3_nt: TGCAGCGTTGAAGAGTCAGGGGAACGCACAGATACGCAGTATTTT; cdr3_aa: CSVEESGERTDTQYF
clone_size: .; j_call: TRBJ1-2; d_call: .; v_call: TRBV6-1; cdr3_nt: TGTGCCAGCAGTGAAGAGGTCTTCGGGGAGGGGTCGAAAGGCTACACCTTC; cdr3_aa: CASSEEVFGEGSKGYTF
clone_size: .; j_call: TRBJ2-2; d_call: .; v_call: TRBV29-1; cdr3_nt: TGCAGCGTTTTGACTACCGGGGAGCTGTTTTTT; cdr3_aa: CSVLTTGELFF
clone_size: once; j_call: TRBJ2-1; d_call: .; v_call: TRBV29-1; cdr3_nt: TGCAGCGTGGGGTATATTAAGCAGTTCTTC; cdr3_aa: CSVGYIKQFF
clone_size: .; j_call: TRBJ2-5; d_call: .; v_call: TRBV14; cdr3_nt: TGTGCCAGCAGCCTCTCCTTCGGGCCCCAAGAGACCCAGTACTTC; cdr3_aa: CASSLSFGPQETQYF
clone_size: .; j_call: TRBJ1-1; d_call: .; v_call: TRBV5-1; cdr3_nt: TGCGCCAGCAGCCTTGCATTGAACACTGAAGCTTTCTTT; cdr3_aa: CASSLALNTEAFF
clone_size: .; j_call: TRBJ2-7; d_call: .; v_call: TRBV4-1; cdr3_nt: TGCGCCAGCAGCCCGATGCCCCTAGAAGGTGAGCAGTACTTC; cdr3_aa: CASSPMPLEGEQYF
clone_size: .; j_call: TRBJ2-7; d_call: .; v_call: TRBV28; cdr3_nt: TGTGCCAGCAGTTTACGGGAGTTAGGGTACGAGCAGTACTTC; cdr3_aa: CASSLRELGYEQYF
clone_size: .; j_call: TRBJ2-2; d_call: .; v_call: TRBV5-5; cdr3_nt: TGTGCCAGCAGCCCAGAGAACACCGGGGAGCTGTTTTTT; cdr3_aa: CASSPENTGELFF
clone_size: .; j_call: TRBJ2-3; d_call: .; v_call: TRBV5-5; cdr3_nt: TGTGCCAGCAGCGTAAGACAGACAGATACGCAGTATTTT; cdr3_aa: CASSVRQTDTQYF
clone_size: .; j_call: TRBJ2-7; d_call: .; v_call: TRBV13; cdr3_nt: TGTGCCAGCAGCTTCTTTTCCCAGGGATCTCTCGAGCAGTACTTC; cdr3_aa: CASSFFSQGSLEQYF
clone_size: .; j_call: TRBJ2-7; d_call: .; v_call: TRBV7-9; cdr3_nt: TGTGCCAGCAGCCCGCCCCTTCGGTCTAGAGAGCAGTACTTC; cdr3_aa: CASSPPLRSREQYF
clone_size: .; j_call: TRBJ1-1; d_call: .; v_call: TRBV7-3; cdr3_nt: TGTGCCAGCAGCTTATGGGCAGTCCCAAACACTGAAGCTTTCTTT; cdr3_aa: CASSLWAVPNTEAFF
clone_size: once; j_call: TRBJ2-7; d_call: .; v_call: TRBV27; cdr3_nt: TGTGCCAGCAGTGATGGCAGCTCCTACGAGCAGTACTTC; cdr3_aa: CASSDGSSYEQYF
clone_size: .; j_call: TRBJ2-1; d_call: TRBD1; v_call: TRBV5-1; cdr3_nt: TGCGCCAGCAGCTGGGGTGGACAGGGTTTGGGTGAGCAGTTCTTC; cdr3_aa: CASSWGGQGLGEQFF
clone_size: .; j_call: TRBJ1-3; d_call: TRBD1; v_call: TRBV30; cdr3_nt: TGTGCCTGGGACAGGGCGGGAGAAAACACCATATATTTT; cdr3_aa: CAWDRAGENTIYF
clone_size: .; j_call: TRBJ2-7; d_call: .; v_call: TRBV5-5; cdr3_nt: TGTGCCAGCAACATTGCAGGTTACGAGCAGTACTTC; cdr3_aa: CASNIAGYEQYF
clone_size: .; j_call: TRBJ1-4; d_call: .; v_call: TRBV5-1; cdr3_nt: TGCGCCAGCAGCTCGATGGGACAAGGGGAGGAAAAACTGTTTTTT; cdr3_aa: CASSSMGQGEEKLFF
clone_size: .; j_call: TRBJ2-2; d_call: .; v_call: TRBV7-3; cdr3_nt: TGTGCCAGCAGCTTGGGCAGGGTGAACACCGGGGAGCTGTTTTTT; cdr3_aa: CASSLGRVNTGELFF